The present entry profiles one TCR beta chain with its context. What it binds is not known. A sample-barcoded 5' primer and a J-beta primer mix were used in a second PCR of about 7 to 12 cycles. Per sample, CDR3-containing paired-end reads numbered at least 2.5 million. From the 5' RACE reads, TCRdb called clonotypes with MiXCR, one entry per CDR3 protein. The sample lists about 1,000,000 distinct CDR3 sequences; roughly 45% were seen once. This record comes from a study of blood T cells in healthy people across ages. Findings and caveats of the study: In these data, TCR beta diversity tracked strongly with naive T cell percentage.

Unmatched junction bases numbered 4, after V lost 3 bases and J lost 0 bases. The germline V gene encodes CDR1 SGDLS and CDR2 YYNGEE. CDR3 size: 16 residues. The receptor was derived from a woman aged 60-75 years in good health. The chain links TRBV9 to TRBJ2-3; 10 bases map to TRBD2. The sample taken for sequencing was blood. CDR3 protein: CASSATSGESTDTQYF. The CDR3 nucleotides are TGTGCCAGCAGCGCCACTAGCGGGGAGAGCACAGATACGCAGTATTTT. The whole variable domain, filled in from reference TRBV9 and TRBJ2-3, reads DSGVTQTPKHLITATGQRVTLRCSPRSGDLSVYWYQQSLDQGLQFLIQYYNGEERAKGNILERFSAQQFPDLHSELNLSSLELGDSALYFCASSATSGESTDTQYFGPGTRLTVL.